This T cell receptor beta chain was obtained from a study of T cell responses to AZD1222 COVID-19 vaccine. Study-level results: Repertoires were sampled only after the peak T cell response. Donor demographics were predominantly white British with a female majority; clonal diversity may be underestimated.

Profiling relied on immunoSEQ multiplex PCR, and the TCRdb table lists in-frame clones only, not all of them. This repertoire shows approximately 170,000 clones, around nine tenths found once; its top ten account for 0.85% to 1.2%. This clone was observed once. What it binds is not known. The CDR3 spans 15 residues. Between the trimmed V and J ends, which lost 4 bases and 4 bases, there was a span of 13 bases. Looked up from germline, CDR1 is SNHLY and CDR2 is FYNNEI. Source: peripheral blood, taken 28 days after the second AZD1222 dose. The chain uses TRBV2 and TRBJ1-4, with D unresolved. The clonotype comes from an adult who received the AZD1222 COVID-19 vaccine. CDR3 DNA: TGTGCCAGCAGTGGAAGACGGGCGGGTAATGAAAAACTGTTTTTT. Its translation is CASSGRRAGNEKLFF.